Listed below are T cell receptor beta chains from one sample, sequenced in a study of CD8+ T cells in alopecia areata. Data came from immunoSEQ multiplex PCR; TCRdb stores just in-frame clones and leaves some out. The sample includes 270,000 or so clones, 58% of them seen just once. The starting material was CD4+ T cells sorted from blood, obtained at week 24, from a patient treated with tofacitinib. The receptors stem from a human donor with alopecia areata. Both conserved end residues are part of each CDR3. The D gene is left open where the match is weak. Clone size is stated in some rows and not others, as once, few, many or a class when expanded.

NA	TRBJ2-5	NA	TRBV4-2	TGTGCCAGCAGCCAAGATAGAGGGGTAGGAGAGACCCAGTACTTC	CASSQDRGVGETQYF
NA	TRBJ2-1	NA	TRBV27	TGTGCCAGCCCGTTTTGGGATGAGCAGTTCTTC	CASPFWDEQFF
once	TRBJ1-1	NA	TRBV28	TGTGCCAGCAGTTTATCCCCTGAAGCTTTCTTT	CASSLSPEAFF
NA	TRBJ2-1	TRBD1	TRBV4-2	TGTGCCAGCAGCCAAGATAGTGGAGGGACAGGCTTCAATGAGCAGTTCTTC	CASSQDSGGTGFNEQFF
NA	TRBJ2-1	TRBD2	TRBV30	TGTGCCTGGAGTGGAGGCGGGGGGGTACTTAATGAGCAGTTCTTC	CAWSGGGGVLNEQFF
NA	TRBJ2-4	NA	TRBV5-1	TGCGCCAGCAGCCCCGGGAGCGGCTCAAGGAACATTCAGTACTTC	CASSPGSGSRNIQYF
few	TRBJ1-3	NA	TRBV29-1	TGCAGCGTTGAAGATAGACATGAAGGAAACACCATATATTTT	CSVEDRHEGNTIYF
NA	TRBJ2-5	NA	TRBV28	TGTGCCAGCAGTTTATCTTTCCAAGAGACCCAGTACTTC	CASSLSFQETQYF
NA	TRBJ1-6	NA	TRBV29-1	TGCAGCGTTGACGATGGAGAAGGAAATTCACCCCTCCACTTT	CSVDDGEGNSPLHF
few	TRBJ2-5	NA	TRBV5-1	TGCGCCAGCACGCTGGGGACCCAAGAGACCCAGTACTTC	CASTLGTQETQYF
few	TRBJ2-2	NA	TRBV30	TGTGCCTGGAGTGGGGCTTCGAACACCGGGGAGCTGTTTTTT	CAWSGASNTGELFF
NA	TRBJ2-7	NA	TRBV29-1	TGCAGCGTTGTTCATCAGGGTCTTGGCGAGCAGTACTTC	CSVVHQGLGEQYF
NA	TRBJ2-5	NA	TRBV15	TGTGCCACCAGTCCAGGAAAAGGGGAGACCCAGTACTTC	CATSPGKGETQYF
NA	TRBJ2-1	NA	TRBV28	TGTGCCAGCAGTTTACGGGCAGAATACAATGAGCAGTTCTTC	CASSLRAEYNEQFF
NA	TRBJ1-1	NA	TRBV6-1	TGTGCCAGCAGAGTACAGGGCATGAACACTGAAGCTTTCTTT	CASRVQGMNTEAFF
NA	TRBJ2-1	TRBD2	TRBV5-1	TGCGCCAGCAGCTTGGTTGCGGGGGGCGCCTACAATGAGCAGTTCTTC	CASSLVAGGAYNEQFF
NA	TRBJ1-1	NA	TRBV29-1	TGCAGCGTGGAACAGGGAAACACTGAAGCTTTCTTT	CSVEQGNTEAFF
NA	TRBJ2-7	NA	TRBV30	TGTGCCTGGAGTCCACCTTCGGCCCTCCTCTCCTACGAGCAGTACTTC	CAWSPPSALLSYEQYF
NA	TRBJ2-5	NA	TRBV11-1	TGTGCCAGCAGCTCTTTCCAAGAACCCCAGTACTTC	CASSSFQEPQYF
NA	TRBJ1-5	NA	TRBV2	TGTGCCAGCGGGGAAGATGGGAGCAATCAGCCCCAGCATTTT	CASGEDGSNQPQHF
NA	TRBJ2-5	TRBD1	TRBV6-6	TGTGCCAGCAGGGTGGGACAGGGACAAGAGACCCAGTACTTC	CASRVGQGQETQYF
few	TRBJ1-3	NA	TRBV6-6	TGTGCCAGCAGGGACAGTTCGTACGGAAACACCATATATTTT	CASRDSSYGNTIYF
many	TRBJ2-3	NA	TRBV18	TGTGCCAGCTCACAAGAGGGGTCCACAGATACGCAGTATTTT	CASSQEGSTDTQYF